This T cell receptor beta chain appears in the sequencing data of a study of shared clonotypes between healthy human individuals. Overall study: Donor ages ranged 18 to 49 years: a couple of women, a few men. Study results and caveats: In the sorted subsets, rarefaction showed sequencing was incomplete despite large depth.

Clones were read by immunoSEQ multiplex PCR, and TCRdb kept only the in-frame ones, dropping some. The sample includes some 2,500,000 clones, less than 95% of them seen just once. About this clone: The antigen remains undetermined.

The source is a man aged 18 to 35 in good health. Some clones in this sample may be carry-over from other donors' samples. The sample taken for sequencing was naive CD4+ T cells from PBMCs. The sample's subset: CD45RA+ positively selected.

CDR3 sequence (DNA): TGTGCCAGCAGTGACGACAGGGTCGGAAACATTCAGTACTTC. This gives the protein CASSDDRVGNIQYF. The chain carries TRBV6-6 and TRBJ2-4, with TRBD1 identical over 7 bases. CDR1 is MNHNY, CDR2 SVGAGI, per germline (reference sequence). The CDR3 consists of 14 residues. V gave up 5 bases and J gave up 6 bases; unmatched junction bases: 7.